This T cell receptor (beta chain) was identified during a study of control samples from healthy donors and cancer patients. Clones were read by immunoSEQ multiplex PCR, and TCRdb kept only the in-frame ones, dropping some. The sample yields 140,000 or so clones, around 90% seen once. Germline V lookup: CDR1 MNHEY, CDR2 SMNVEV (reference sequence). V was shortened by 4 bases and J by 3 bases, with 13 bases between the two germline ends. The CDR3 is made up of 14 amino acids. The clonotype originates from a young man in good health. The source material was blood. The chain recombines TRBV27 with TRBJ2-7; D uncertain. CDR3 sequence (DNA): TGTGCCAGCAGTTCGGCAGGAAACCTCTACGAGCAGTACTTC. It is translated as CASSSAGNLYEQYF.